In its sample, the clone carrying this T cell receptor beta chain was seen a few times. Its target is not known. The data derive from a study of post-analysis software for immune sequencing data. The study's findings and limits: In patients, TRBV5-6, TRBV5-1 and TRBV20-1 belonged to about five TRBV segments found more frequently than in controls.

V shed 5 bases, J shed 8 bases, and the junction held 11 bases outside the gene matches. Germline loops: CDR1 SGHTA, CDR2 FQGTGA. This CDR3 has 15 amino acids. The library was made from cDNA and included unique molecular identifiers. One entry per CDR3 protein, called by TCRdb with MiXCR from the PCR reads. The data hold roughly 800,000 distinct CDR3 sequences, with about 53% observed a single time. This chain uses TRBV7-3 with TRBJ2-1; 8 nucleotides line up with TRBD2. The source of this sequence is a girl under 18 with multiple sclerosis. The sequenced material came from blood. CDR3 sequence reads: CASSPRGGVLYEQFF. The CDR3, as DNA: TGTGCCAGCAGCCCACGGGGGGGAGTTTTGTATGAGCAGTTCTTC.